The clone carrying this T cell receptor (beta chain) appeared a few times. Its target is not known. The CDR3 totals 12 residues. V gave up 2 bases and J gave up 3 bases, with 5 bases separating them. Per the germline V gene, CDR1 is SEHNR and CDR2 is FQNEAQ (reference sequence). These data belong to a study of response to subunit inactivated influenza vaccine. Study-wide results and limits: Authors proposed each seasonal influenza vaccination draws in few new T cells.

TCRdb independently ran MiXCR on the RT-PCR reads; one entry per CDR3 protein. The sample lists 500,000 to 600,000 distinct CDR3 sequences; approximately 15% were seen once. The clonotype originates from a man aged 45-60 years who received an inactivated influenza vaccine. The sample was PBMCs from blood, taken 11 to 12 days after vaccination. This sequence joins TRBV7-9 and TRBJ2-7; D is ambiguous. CDR3 in DNA: TGTGCCAGCAGCTTAAACAACTACGAGCAGTACTTC. It encodes CASSLNNYEQYF. Filled out from reference TRBV7-9 and TRBJ2-7, the complete variable domain reads DTGVSQNPRHKITKRGQNVTFRCDPISEHNRLYWYRQTLGQGPEFLTYFQNEAQLEKSRLLSDRFSAERPKGSFSTLEIQRTEQGDSAMYLCASSLNNYEQYFGPGTRLTVT.